The 22 T cell receptor beta chains given below trace back to one sample, sequenced in a study of a mutant IDH1 vaccine in newly diagnosed glioma. Sample time point: week 5, during vaccination. Each vaccine dose was 300 ug of mutant IDH1 20-mer peptide, with topical imiquimod. Their antigens are not known. Using immunoSEQ multiplex PCR, the repertoire was profiled, and TCRdb retains in-frame clones only, with some absent. This table holds approximately 37,000 clones, roughly three fifths found once. The starting material was PBMCs, obtained from a glioma patient whose treatment included an IDH1 peptide vaccine. The receptors shown here come from a woman younger than 35 with glioma.

The chain carries TRBV7-9 and TRBJ1-6; TRBD1 matches at 7 bases. The CDR3 is 16 amino acids. The germline gives CDR1 SEHNR, CDR2 FQNEAQ (reference sequence). With V trimmed by 1 base and J by 4 bases, 4 bases remained unmatched. This chain's CDR3 is CASSLVQGIYNSPLHF. DNA of the CDR3: TGTGCCAGCAGCTTAGTACAGGGGATTTATAATTCACCCCTCCACTTT.

The rearrangement uses TRBV27 and TRBJ1-2; 9 bases agree with TRBD1. Germline loops: CDR1 MNHEY, CDR2 SMNVEV (reference sequence). This CDR3 has 15 residues. V was clipped by 6 bases and J by 4 bases; unmatched bases: 9. This chain's CDR3 is CASRSRDRETYGYTF. The DNA for the CDR3 is TGTGCCAGCAGGTCCCGGGACAGGGAAACCTATGGCTACACCTTC.

The chain joins TRBV10-3 to TRBJ1-2, with D hard to call. V was shortened by 2 bases and J by 7 bases, with 8 bases between the two germline ends. The CDR3 runs to 12 residues. Looked up from germline, CDR1 is ENHRY and CDR2 is SYGVKD. The CDR3 protein is CAISEDDFGYTF. CDR3 nucleotides: TGTGCCATCAGTGAGGACGACTTTGGCTACACCTTC.

J is TRBJ1-1 and V is TRBV7-9; possibly TRBD1 for D (6 bases). This CDR3 is built from 13 residues. V was pared by 6 bases and J by 6 bases, with 14 bases between. Per germline, CDR1 SEHNR and CDR2 FQNEAQ (reference sequence). The CDR3 DNA sequence: TGTGCCAGCAGTCCCCCCCGACAGGCTGAAGCTTTCTTT. Its translation: CASSPPRQAEAFF.

The chain couples TRBV15 to TRBJ2-7; D is unresolved. The V end was cut by 0 bases, the J end by 2 bases, with 11 bases between. CDR3 length: 15 amino acids. The V gene's germline CDR1 is LNHNV and CDR2 YYDKDF (reference sequence). This CDR3 is CATSREQRGAYEQYF. The DNA of the CDR3 is TGTGCCACCAGCAGAGAACAACGCGGAGCCTACGAGCAGTACTTC.

This chain uses TRBV20-1 with TRBJ2-3, with a tentative D call TRBD2 (5 bases). Trimming took 5 bases from V and 6 from J, leaving 9 bases between them. This CDR3 is built from 11 residues. Germline V gene lookup returns CDR1 DFQATT and CDR2 SNEGSKA (reference sequence). CDR3: CSAAPGDTQYF. In DNA form, the CDR3 reads TGCAGTGCTGCCCCGGGGGATACGCAGTATTTT.

The chain uses TRBV6-1 and TRBJ1-3, with 8 bases fitting TRBD1. CDR1 MNHNS and CDR2 SASEGT come from the germline V gene. The CDR3 is 15 amino acids. Losses at the gene ends were 5 bases for V and 2 bases for J; bases not matched to a gene: 5. The CDR3 region has the DNA TGTGCCAGCAGTCCCGGGACAGGCGCTGGAAACACCATATATTTT. It yields the protein CASSPGTGAGNTIYF.

In its sample, this clone was seen a few times. V gene TRBV10-3 combines with J gene TRBJ2-1, with 9 bases fitting TRBD2. CDR1 is ENHRY and CDR2 is SYGVKD in the germline V gene. The CDR3 has 17 amino acids. The V and J ends lost 0 bases and 7 bases, in that order; junction bases with no gene match: 10. CDR3 in amino acids: CAISESTPGSGRNEQFF. The CDR3 DNA reads as TGTGCCATCAGTGAGTCGACTCCGGGTAGCGGGAGAAATGAGCAGTTCTTC.

Written as DNA, the CDR3 is TGCAGCGTTGGGGCGGTAGCGGGAGATACCCAGTACTTC. Encoded protein: CSVGAVAGDTQYF. This chain connects TRBV29-1 to TRBJ2-5; 9 bases line up with TRBD2. The CDR3 is 13 residues long. V shed 4 bases, J shed 8 bases, and the junction held 8 bases outside the gene matches. CDR1 is SQVTM, CDR2 ANQGSEA, per germline.

This clone was found once. The chain links TRBV28 to TRBJ2-3; no clear D. V lost 7 bases to trimming and J lost 2 bases, with 10 bases between them. CDR1 MDHEN and CDR2 SYDVKM come from the germline V gene. The CDR3 runs to 13 residues. The CDR3 nucleotides read TGTGCCAGCACTTATCGGTACACAGATACGCAGTATTTT. Protein product: CASTYRYTDTQYF.

The chain uses TRBV5-1 and TRBJ2-7, with D possibly TRBD2 on 5 matching bases. The CDR3 runs 15 residues. Germline V gene lookup returns CDR1 SGHRS and CDR2 YFSETQ. V lost 2 bases and J 2 bases, leaving 14 bases between the germline ends. Written as DNA, the CDR3 is TGCGCCAGCAGCTTCAGCGGTGGGCAGCCCTACGAGCAGTACTTC. Translation gives CASSFSGGQPYEQYF.

The chain uses TRBV29-1 and TRBJ1-1; D ambiguous. Trimming removed 0 bases from V and 2 bases from J, with 10 bases in between. The germline gives CDR1 SQVTM, CDR2 ANQGSEA. The CDR3 is made up of 14 amino acids. The CDR3 loop is CSVEDLRGNTEAFF. The CDR3 nucleotides are TGCAGCGTTGAAGATCTTCGGGGTAACACTGAAGCTTTCTTT.

The chain uses TRBV28 and TRBJ2-7; D is perhaps TRBD1 (6 bases). Germline CDR1 is MDHEN and CDR2 is SYDVKM. There are 14 residues in the CDR3. V lost 5 bases to trimming and J lost 1 base, with 12 bases between them. The CDR3 loop is CASSLGTLSYEQYF. As DNA, the CDR3 is TGTGCCAGCAGTCTAGGGACACTATCCTACGAGCAGTACTTC.

A few counts support this clone. The gene calls are TRBV7-2 and TRBJ2-2; D is unclear. V was pared by 1 base and J by 6 bases, with 9 bases between. CDR1 and CDR2 from the germline V gene are SGHTA and FQGNSA. CDR3 length: 14 residues. CDR3 loop: CASSLGAGPGELFF. For the CDR3, the DNA is TGTGCCAGCAGCTTAGGAGCCGGACCCGGGGAGCTGTTTTTT.

This clone appeared a single time. The chain recombines TRBV27 with TRBJ2-1; unclear D gene. The V gene lost 2 bases and the J gene lost 0 bases, with 8 bases spanning the gap. The CDR3 totals 15 residues. From germline, CDR1 is MNHEY and CDR2 SMNVEV (reference sequence). CDR3 amino acids: CASSLGPNSYNEQFF. CDR3 in DNA: TGTGCCAGCAGTTTAGGGCCCAACTCCTACAATGAGCAGTTCTTC.

This sequence joins TRBV6-1 and TRBJ1-6; 7 nucleotides line up with TRBD1. Trimming at V came to 11 bases and at J to 8 bases, leaving 3 bases not matched to a gene. The V gene's germline CDR1 is MNHNS and CDR2 SASEGT. CDR3 length: 11 residues. CDR3 sequence (DNA): TGTGCCGGGGGGACAGATTCACCCCTCCACTTT. This translates into CAGGTDSPLHF.

The chain joins TRBV7-9 to TRBJ2-1; D is ambiguous. Germline V gene sequence: CDR1 SEHNR, CDR2 FQNEAQ (reference sequence). The V end lost 4 bases, the J end lost 4 bases, and 11 bases lay between the germline ends. The CDR3 spans 14 residues. CDR3 DNA sequence: TGTGCCAGCAGCTCGGAGTCCATATACAATGAGCAGTTCTTC. Residues: CASSSESIYNEQFF.

The chain employs TRBV6-1 and TRBJ2-2; 8 bases align to TRBD2. CDR1 MNHNS and CDR2 SASEGT come from the germline V gene. This CDR3 has 14 amino acids. V was clipped by 5 bases and J by 6 bases; unmatched bases: 5. The CDR3 nucleotides are TGTGCCAGCAGTTGGACTAGCAGGGCCGGGGAGCTGTTTTTT. Encoded protein: CASSWTSRAGELFF.

The chain uses TRBV28 and TRBJ1-4, with TRBD1 identical over 9 bases. The ends lost 4 bases at V and 6 bases at J; junction bases unmatched: 3. Germline V gene data show CDR1 as MDHEN and CDR2 as SYDVKM. This CDR3 has 14 amino acids. The CDR3 region is CASSSGQGHEKLFF. As DNA, the CDR3 is TGTGCCAGCAGTTCGGGACAGGGCCATGAAAAACTGTTTTTT. The whole variable domain, filled in from reference TRBV28 and TRBJ1-4, reads DVKVTQSSRYLVKRTGEKVFLECVQDMDHENMFWYRQDPGLGLRLIYFSYDVKMKEKGDIPEGYSVSREKKERFSLILESASTNQTSMYLCASSSGQGHEKLFFGSGTQLSVL.

The chain employs TRBV9 and TRBJ1-5; D gene ambiguous. The CDR3 is made up of 15 amino acids. The germline V gene has CDR1 SGDLS and CDR2 YYNGEE. V lost 3 bases, J lost 0 bases, and 10 bases lay in between. CDR3 DNA sequence: TGTGCCAGCAGCGCTCTGGGGTATAGCAATCAGCCCCAGCATTTT. It is translated as CASSALGYSNQPQHF.

The chain combines TRBV5-4 with TRBJ2-7; D remains ambiguous. Trimming left V 4 bases short and J 3 bases short, with 17 bases between. The germline V gene encodes CDR1 SGHNT and CDR2 YYREEE (reference sequence). The CDR3 is 15 amino acids. CDR3 loop: CASSPGLSGNYEQYF. CDR3 coding DNA: TGTGCCAGCAGCCCGGGTTTATCCGGAAACTACGAGCAGTACTTC.

This sequence joins TRBV19 and TRBJ1-2; TRBD1 aligns across 9 bases. Germline loops: CDR1 LNHDA, CDR2 SQIVND (reference sequence). V gave up 7 bases and J gave up 6 bases; unmatched junction bases: 3. The length of the CDR3 is 12 residues. The CDR3 nucleotides read TGTGCCAGTACTTGGACAGGGGATGGCTACACCTTC. It encodes CASTWTGDGYTF.